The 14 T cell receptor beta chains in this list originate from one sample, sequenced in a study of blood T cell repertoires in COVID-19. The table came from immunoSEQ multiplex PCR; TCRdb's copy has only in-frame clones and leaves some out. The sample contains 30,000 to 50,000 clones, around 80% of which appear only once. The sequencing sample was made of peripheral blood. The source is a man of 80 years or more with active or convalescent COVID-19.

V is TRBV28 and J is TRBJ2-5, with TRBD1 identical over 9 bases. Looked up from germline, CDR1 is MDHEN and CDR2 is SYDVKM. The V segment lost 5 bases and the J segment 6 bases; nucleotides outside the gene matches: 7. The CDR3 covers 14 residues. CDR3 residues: CASSPGTGIKTQYF. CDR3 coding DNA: TGTGCCAGCAGTCCCGGGACAGGGATAAAGACCCAGTACTTC.

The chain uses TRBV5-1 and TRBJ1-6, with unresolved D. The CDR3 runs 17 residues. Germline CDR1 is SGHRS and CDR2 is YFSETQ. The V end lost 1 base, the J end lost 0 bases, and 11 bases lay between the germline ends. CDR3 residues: CASSLRSGDSYNSPLHF. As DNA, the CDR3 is TGCGCCAGCAGCTTGCGGTCCGGGGACTCCTATAATTCACCCCTCCACTTT.

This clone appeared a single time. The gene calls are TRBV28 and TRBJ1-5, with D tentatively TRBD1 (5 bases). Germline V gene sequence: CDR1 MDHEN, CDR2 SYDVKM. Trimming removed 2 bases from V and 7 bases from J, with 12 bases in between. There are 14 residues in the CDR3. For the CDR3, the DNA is TGTGCCAGCAGTTTACCAGGGTTCGGACAGCCCCAGCATTTT. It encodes CASSLPGFGQPQHF.

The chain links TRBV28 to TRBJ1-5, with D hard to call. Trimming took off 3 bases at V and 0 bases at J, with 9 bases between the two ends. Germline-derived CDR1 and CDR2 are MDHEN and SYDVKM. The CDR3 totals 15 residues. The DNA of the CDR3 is TGTGCCAGCAGTTTGTCGAGGGTTAGCAATCAGCCCCAGCATTTT. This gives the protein CASSLSRVSNQPQHF.

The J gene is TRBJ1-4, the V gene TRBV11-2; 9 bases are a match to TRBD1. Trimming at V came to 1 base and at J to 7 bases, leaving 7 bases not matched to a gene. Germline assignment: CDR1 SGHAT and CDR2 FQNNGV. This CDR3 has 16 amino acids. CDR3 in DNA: TGTGCCAGCAGCTTAGCGACAGGGGGTTTCAGTGAAAAACTGTTTTTT. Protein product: CASSLATGGFSEKLFF. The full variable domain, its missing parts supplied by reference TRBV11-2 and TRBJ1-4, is EAGVAQSPRYKIIEKRQSVAFWCNPISGHATLYWYQQILGQGPKLLIQFQNNGVVDDSQLPKDRFSAERLKGVDSTLKIQPAKLEDSAVYLCASSLATGGFSEKLFFGSGTQLSVL.

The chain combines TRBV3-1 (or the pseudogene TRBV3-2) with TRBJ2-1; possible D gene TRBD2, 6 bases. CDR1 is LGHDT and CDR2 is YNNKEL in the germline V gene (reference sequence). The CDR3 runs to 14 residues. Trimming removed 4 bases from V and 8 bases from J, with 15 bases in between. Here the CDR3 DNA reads TGTGCCAGCAGCCTAGTGGAGGGCCTCGATGAGCAGTTCTTC. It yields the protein CASSLVEGLDEQFF.

The CDR3 DNA sequence: TGTGCCAGCTCCTTACGGGGGGGAGTTTACTACGAGCAGTACTTC. Translation gives CASSLRGGVYYEQYF. This chain uses TRBV6-5 with TRBJ2-7, with TRBD2 matching over 8 bases. V was clipped by 8 bases and J by 3 bases; unmatched bases: 12. Per the germline V gene, CDR1 is MNHEY and CDR2 is SVGAGI. The CDR3 is made up of 15 amino acids.

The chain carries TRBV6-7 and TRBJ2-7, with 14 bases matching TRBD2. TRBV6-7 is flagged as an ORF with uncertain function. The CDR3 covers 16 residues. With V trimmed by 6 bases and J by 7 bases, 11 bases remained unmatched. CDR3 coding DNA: TGTGCCAGCAGCCAAGGACTAGCGGGAGGTAATGAAGAGCAGTACTTC. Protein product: CASSQGLAGGNEEQYF.

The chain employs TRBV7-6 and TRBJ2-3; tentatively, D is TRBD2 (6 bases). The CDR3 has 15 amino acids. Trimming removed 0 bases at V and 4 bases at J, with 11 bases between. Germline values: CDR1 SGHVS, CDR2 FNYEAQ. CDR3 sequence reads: CASSLAGTYPDTQYF. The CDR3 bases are TGTGCCAGCAGCTTAGCCGGGACTTATCCAGATACGCAGTATTTT.

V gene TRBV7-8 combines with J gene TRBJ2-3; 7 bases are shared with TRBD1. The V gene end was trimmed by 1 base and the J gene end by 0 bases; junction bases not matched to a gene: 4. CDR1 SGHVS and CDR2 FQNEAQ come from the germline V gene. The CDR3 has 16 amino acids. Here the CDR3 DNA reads TGTGCCAGCAGCTTAGGGGACAGCCGAAGCACAGATACGCAGTATTTT. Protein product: CASSLGDSRSTDTQYF.

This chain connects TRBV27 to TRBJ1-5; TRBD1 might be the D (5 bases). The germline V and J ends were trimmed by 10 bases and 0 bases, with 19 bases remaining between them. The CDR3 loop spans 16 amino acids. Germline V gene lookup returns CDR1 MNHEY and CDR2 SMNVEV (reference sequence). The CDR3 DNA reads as TGTGCCACCCGCTCAAGGGGTGAAGATAGCAATCAGCCCCAGCATTTT. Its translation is CATRSRGEDSNQPQHF.

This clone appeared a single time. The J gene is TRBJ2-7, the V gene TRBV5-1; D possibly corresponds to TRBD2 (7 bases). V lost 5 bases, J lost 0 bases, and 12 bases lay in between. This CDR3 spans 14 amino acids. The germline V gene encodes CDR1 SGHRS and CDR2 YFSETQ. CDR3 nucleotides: TGCGCCAGCAGAATAGGGGGGGGCTCCTACGAGCAGTACTTC. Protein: CASRIGGGSYEQYF.

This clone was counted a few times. The CDR3: CSVEGTSGSLEEQYF. The CDR3 nucleotides are TGCAGCGTTGAGGGGACTAGCGGGAGTTTAGAAGAGCAGTACTTC. The V and J genes are TRBV29-1 and TRBJ2-7; 14 bases agree with TRBD2. Per the germline V gene, CDR1 is SQVTM and CDR2 is ANQGSEA. J gave up 7 bases and V 3 bases, and 8 bases lay outside the gene matches. CDR3 length: 15 amino acids.

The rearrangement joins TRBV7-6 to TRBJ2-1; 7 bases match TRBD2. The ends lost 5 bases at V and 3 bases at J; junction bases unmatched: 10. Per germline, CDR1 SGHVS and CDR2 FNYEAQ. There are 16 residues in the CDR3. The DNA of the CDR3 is TGTGCCAGCAGCCCCTTAACGGGGGGAAACTACAATGAGCAGTTCTTC. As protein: CASSPLTGGNYNEQFF.